The entry below gives a single TCR beta chain sequence along with its context. Measured with immunoSEQ multiplex PCR; TCRdb has only the in-frame clones, and not every one. The table includes hundreds of thousands of clones, 85% to 95% detected once. Germline CDR1 ENHRY, CDR2 SYGVKD. Trimming took 0 bases from V and 4 from J, leaving 18 bases between them. The CDR3 contains 17 residues. The data were taken from a study of shared clonotypes between healthy human individuals. Selected positively for CCR7 and CD45RO-negative, naive CD8 cells excluded terminally differentiated effector memory CD45RA+ cells.

Input material: naive CD8+ T cells sorted from blood. The sequence came from a young man in good health. V is TRBV10-3 and J is TRBJ1-2; a weak D match, TRBD1 (5 bases). The CDR3 DNA follows: TGTGCCATCAGTGAGTCAGGCCTGGGGGGAGGATCCTATGGCTACACCTTC. It codes for CAISESGLGGGSYGYTF.